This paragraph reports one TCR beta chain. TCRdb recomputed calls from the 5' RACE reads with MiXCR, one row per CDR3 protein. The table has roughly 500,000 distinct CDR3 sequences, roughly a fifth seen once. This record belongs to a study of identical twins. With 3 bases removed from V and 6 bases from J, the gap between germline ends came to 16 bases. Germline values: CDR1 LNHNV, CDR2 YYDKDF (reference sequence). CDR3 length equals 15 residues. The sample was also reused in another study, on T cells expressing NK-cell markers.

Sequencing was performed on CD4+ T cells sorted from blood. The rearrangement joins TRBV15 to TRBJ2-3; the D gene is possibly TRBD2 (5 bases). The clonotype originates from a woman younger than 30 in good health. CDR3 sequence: CATSSNWWRGDTQYF. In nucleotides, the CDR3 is TGTGCCACCAGCAGCAACTGGTGGAGAGGGGATACGCAGTATTTT.